This is a list of T cell receptor beta chains from one sample in a study of blood T cell repertoires in COVID-19. TCRdb's copy holds only in-frame clones and misses some; the assay was immunoSEQ multiplex PCR. The sample has a few hundred thousand clones, approximately 86% seen once. The material sequenced was peripheral blood. Receptors were obtained from a woman aged 25 to 39 who had recovered from COVID-19. CDR3s include the opening cysteine and the closing phenylalanine or tryptophan. The order of the fields is V gene, clone size, J gene, D gene, CDR3 protein, CDR3 DNA. The D gene is left open where the match is weak. A row's size may be missing; if present it is once, few, many or a size class.

V: TRBV10-2; size: .; J: TRBJ1-5; D: .; CDR3: CASSTSGGNQPQHF; DNA: TGCGCCAGCAGTACATCCGGGGGCAATCAGCCCCAGCATTTT
V: TRBV27; size: .; J: TRBJ2-1; D: TRBD2; CDR3: CASRTAGGPYNEQFF; DNA: TGTGCCAGCAGGACAGCGGGAGGGCCCTACAATGAGCAGTTCTTC
V: TRBV19; size: .; J: TRBJ2-7; D: .; CDR3: CASSIVAGDLYEQYF; DNA: TGTGCCAGTAGTATAGTTGCAGGGGACCTCTACGAGCAGTACTTC
V: TRBV25-1; size: once; J: TRBJ1-4; D: .; CDR3: CASRGGFNEKLFF; DNA: TGTGCCAGCAGAGGGGGTTTTAATGAAAAACTGTTTTTT
V: TRBV5-1; size: .; J: TRBJ2-3; D: .; CDR3: CASSLDPGISTDTQYF; DNA: TGCGCCAGCAGCTTGGATCCAGGGATCAGCACAGATACGCAGTATTTT
V: TRBV5-4; size: .; J: TRBJ2-2; D: TRBD2; CDR3: CASSLGLAVGTGELFF; DNA: TGTGCCAGCAGCTTGGGACTAGCGGTGGGCACCGGGGAGCTGTTTTTT
V: TRBV13; size: .; J: TRBJ2-1; D: TRBD2; CDR3: CASSLGGNEQFF; DNA: TGTGCCAGCAGCTTGGGGGGGAATGAGCAGTTCTTC
V: TRBV5-1; size: .; J: TRBJ2-3; D: TRBD2; CDR3: CASSDPGLAGPSTDTQYF; DNA: TGCGCCAGCAGCGACCCGGGACTAGCGGGCCCTAGCACAGATACGCAGTATTTT
V: TRBV28; size: .; J: TRBJ2-1; D: TRBD2; CDR3: CASSPPQRETQFF; DNA: TGTGCCAGCAGTCCGCCCCAGCGGGAGACTCAGTTCTTC
V: TRBV7-9; size: .; J: TRBJ2-3; D: TRBD2; CDR3: CASSSGLEDTQYF; DNA: TGTGCCAGCAGCTCAGGACTAGAGGATACGCAGTATTTT
V: TRBV7-3; size: .; J: TRBJ1-6; D: TRBD1; CDR3: CASSEIQGSPLHF; DNA: TGTGCCAGCAGCGAAATACAGGGGTCCCCCCTCCACTTT
V: TRBV29-1; size: .; J: TRBJ2-1; D: TRBD2; CDR3: CSVVRSGRAANEQFF; DNA: TGCAGCGTTGTGCGGAGCGGGAGGGCGGCAAATGAGCAGTTCTTC
V: TRBV5-5; size: .; J: TRBJ2-2; D: .; CDR3: CASSLVNANTGELFF; DNA: TGTGCCAGCAGCTTGGTAAATGCGAACACCGGGGAGCTGTTTTTT
V: TRBV18; size: .; J: TRBJ1-1; D: .; CDR3: CASSSIRGGAEAFF; DNA: TGTGCCAGCTCCTCTATTAGGGGGGGAGCTGAAGCTTTCTTT
V: TRBV24-1; size: .; J: TRBJ2-5; D: .; CDR3: CATSDSGSWETQYF; DNA: TGTGCCACCAGTGATTCCGGGAGTTGGGAGACCCAGTACTTC
V: TRBV7-2; size: once; J: TRBJ2-7; D: .; CDR3: CASSLGADVYEQYF; DNA: TGTGCCAGCAGCTTGGGGGCCGACGTTTACGAGCAGTACTTC
V: TRBV30; size: .; J: TRBJ2-3; D: TRBD1; CDR3: CAWRQGLADTQYF; DNA: TGTGCCTGGAGACAGGGGTTGGCAGATACGCAGTATTTT
V: TRBV20-1; size: .; J: TRBJ1-5; D: .; CDR3: CSASPRGGNQPQHF; DNA: TGCAGTGCTAGTCCCCGGGGAGGGAATCAGCCCCAGCATTTT
V: TRBV3-1/TRBV3-2; size: .; J: TRBJ2-7; D: .; CDR3: CASSLLPGFSYEQYF; DNA: TGTGCCAGCAGCCTCCTACCGGGTTTCTCCTACGAGCAGTACTTC
V: TRBV2; size: .; J: TRBJ1-5; D: TRBD1; CDR3: CASSEWKGGEGNQPQHF; DNA: TGTGCCAGCAGTGAATGGAAAGGGGGCGAAGGCAATCAGCCCCAGCATTTT
V: TRBV4-2; size: .; J: TRBJ1-2; D: TRBD1; CDR3: CASSQAQGARGYTF; DNA: TGTGCCAGCAGCCAGGCACAGGGGGCGCGGGGCTACACCTTC
V: TRBV20-1; size: .; J: TRBJ2-7; D: .; CDR3: CSASLRKPYEQYF; DNA: TGCAGTGCTAGTTTGCGGAAACCTTACGAGCAGTACTTC
V: TRBV5-4; size: .; J: TRBJ1-2; D: .; CDR3: CASSLIYDRINYGYTF; DNA: TGTGCCAGCAGCCTTATCTACGACAGAATCAACTATGGCTACACCTTC
V: TRBV6-5; size: .; J: TRBJ2-7; D: TRBD1; CDR3: CASSPTGRFDEQYF; DNA: TGTGCCAGCAGTCCGACAGGGCGATTCGACGAGCAGTACTTC
V: TRBV19; size: .; J: TRBJ2-1; D: .; CDR3: CASSMIGSEQFF; DNA: TGTGCCAGTAGTATGATAGGGAGTGAGCAGTTCTTC
V: TRBV5-6; size: once; J: TRBJ2-1; D: TRBD2; CDR3: CASSPGTSGRYNEQFF; DNA: TGTGCCAGCAGCCCCGGGACTAGCGGGAGATACAATGAGCAGTTCTTC
V: TRBV20-1; size: .; J: TRBJ2-1; D: TRBD2; CDR3: CSASASGLQFF; DNA: TGCAGTGCTTCGGCTAGCGGACTGCAGTTCTTC
V: TRBV10-3; size: .; J: TRBJ2-7; D: TRBD1; CDR3: CAISERDRGPEQYF; DNA: TGTGCCATCAGTGAGCGGGACAGGGGGCCCGAGCAGTACTTC
V: TRBV19; size: few; J: TRBJ1-2; D: .; CDR3: CASSMTSHSYGYTF; DNA: TGTGCCAGTAGTATGACTTCGCATTCCTATGGCTACACCTTC
V: TRBV28; size: .; J: TRBJ1-2; D: TRBD1; CDR3: CASSSGGSSSRGYTF; DNA: TGTGCCAGCAGCTCAGGGGGATCTTCATCTCGGGGCTACACCTTC
V: TRBV10-3; size: few; J: TRBJ1-1; D: .; CDR3: CAISEGRNTEAFF; DNA: TGTGCCATCAGTGAAGGGAGGAACACTGAAGCTTTCTTT
V: TRBV28; size: .; J: TRBJ1-6; D: .; CDR3: CASSLNAPVLPLHF; DNA: TGTGCCAGCAGTTTGAATGCCCCAGTTCTCCCCCTCCACTTT
V: TRBV4-1; size: .; J: TRBJ1-6; D: .; CDR3: CASTNDQVNSPLHF; DNA: TGCGCCAGCACCAATGACCAGGTTAATTCACCCCTCCACTTT
V: TRBV5-1; size: .; J: TRBJ2-3; D: .; CDR3: CASSLDTFDTQYF; DNA: TGCGCCAGCAGCTTGGACACCTTCGATACGCAGTATTTT
V: TRBV18; size: .; J: TRBJ1-1; D: .; CDR3: CASSTQGIEAFF; DNA: TGTGCCAGCTCGACTCAGGGAATCGAAGCTTTCTTT
V: TRBV19; size: few; J: TRBJ1-5; D: TRBD1; CDR3: CASRSLRDRGYQPQHF; DNA: TGTGCCAGTAGGTCCCTCCGGGACAGGGGCTACCAGCCCCAGCATTTT
V: TRBV7-9; size: .; J: TRBJ1-2; D: .; CDR3: CASSSTASNGYTF; DNA: TGTGCCAGCAGCTCGACGGCTAGCAATGGCTACACCTTC